This T cell receptor beta chain was identified in a study of brain T cells in children with intractable seizures. Method: immunoSEQ multiplex PCR; TCRdb's copy keeps in-frame clones and lacks some. The sample yields around 9,000 clones, less than 80% seen once. Surgery cases with the highest brain T cell transcript signatures were chosen for sequencing. At least one anti-epileptic drug was given before surgery. The sequence was collected from a girl aged 2-10 years with tuberous sclerosis and intractable seizures. The sample here was resected brain tissue, taken at surgery.

CDR3 DNA sequence: TGTGCCAGCAGCCAAGATTATCGCGGGGGGGTGAAGAGGAATGAGCAGTTCTTC. It is translated as CASSQDYRGGVKRNEQFF. The chain couples TRBV14 to TRBJ2-1; TRBD2 aligns across 9 bases. The junction had 13 bases not matched to a gene; V was cut back by 0 bases and J by 7 bases. The CDR3 length is 18 residues. Germline assignment: CDR1 SGHDN and CDR2 FVKESK. The full variable domain, in which reference TRBV14 and TRBJ2-1 provide the parts outside the CDR3, is EAGVTQFPSHSVIEKGQTVTLRCDPISGHDNLYWYRRVMGKEIKFLLHFVKESKQDESGMPNNRFLAERTGGTYSTLKVQPAELEDSGVYFCASSQDYRGGVKRNEQFFGPGTRLTVL.